This T cell receptor (beta chain) emerged from a study of cytomegalovirus exposure and HLA in healthy donors. Germline CDR1 and CDR2: KGHSH and LQKENI. This CDR3 has 16 amino acids. Trimming removed 2 bases at V and 0 bases at J, with 14 bases between. Primers: 60 Vbeta forward and 13 Jbeta reverse. This table comes from immunoSEQ multiplex PCR, and its TCRdb copy is limited to in-frame clones, with some not included. The sample holds about 76,000 clones. Study results and limitations: TCR sequences were mostly rare, though some public TCRs occurred in many donors. Most subjects had HLA-A and HLA-B alleles reportedly predicted accurately by TCR beta sequences. In a later analysis, around 18,000 TCR beta sequences were associated with HLA alleles at 0.05 false discovery rate.

With respect to this clone: No antigen is known for it.

Specimen: PBMCs. V is TRBV18 and J is TRBJ2-7; D uncertain. This receptor was obtained from a woman aged 40 to 50 in good health and CMV-seropositive. The CDR3 reads CASSPSRVYGSYEQYF. As DNA, the CDR3 is TGTGCCAGCTCACCATCTCGGGTGTATGGCTCCTACGAGCAGTACTTC.